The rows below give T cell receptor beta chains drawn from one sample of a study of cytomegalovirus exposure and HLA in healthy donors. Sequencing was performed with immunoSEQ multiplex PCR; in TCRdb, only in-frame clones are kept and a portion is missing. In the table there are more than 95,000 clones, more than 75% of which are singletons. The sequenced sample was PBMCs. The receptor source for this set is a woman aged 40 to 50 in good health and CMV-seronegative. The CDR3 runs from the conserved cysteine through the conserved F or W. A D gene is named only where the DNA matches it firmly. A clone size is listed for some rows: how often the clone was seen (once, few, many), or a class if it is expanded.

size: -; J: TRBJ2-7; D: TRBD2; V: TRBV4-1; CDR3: CASSQAGGGYEQYF; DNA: TGCGCCAGCAGCCAGGCCGGGGGGGGATACGAGCAGTACTTC
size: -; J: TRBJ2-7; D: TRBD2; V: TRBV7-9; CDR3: CAGTRAGAYEQYF; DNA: TGTGCCGGGACGAGAGCGGGAGCCTACGAGCAGTACTTC
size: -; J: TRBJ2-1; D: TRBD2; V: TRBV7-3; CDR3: CASSLTSGTGYNEQFF; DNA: TGTGCCAGCAGCTTAACTAGCGGGACGGGCTACAATGAGCAGTTCTTC
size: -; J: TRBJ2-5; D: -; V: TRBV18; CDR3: CASSPGAVVETQYF; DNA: TGTGCCAGCTCACCAGGGGCGGTTGTTGAGACCCAGTACTTC
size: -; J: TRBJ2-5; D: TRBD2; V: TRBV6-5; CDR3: CASGGSGGETQYF; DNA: TGTGCCAGTGGGGGGAGCGGGGGGGAGACCCAGTACTTC
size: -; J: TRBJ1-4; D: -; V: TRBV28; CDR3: CASSSNRLVANEKLFF; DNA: TGTGCCAGCAGTTCGAATCGACTCGTTGCTAATGAAAAACTGTTTTTT
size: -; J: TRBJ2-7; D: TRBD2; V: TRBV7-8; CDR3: CASSLASGSSYEQYF; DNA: TGTGCCAGCAGCTTAGCTAGCGGGAGCTCCTACGAGCAGTACTTC
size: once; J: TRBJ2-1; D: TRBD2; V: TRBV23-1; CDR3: CASTLPGTSLNEQFF; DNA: TGCGCCAGCACCTTACCCGGGACTAGCCTCAATGAGCAGTTCTTC
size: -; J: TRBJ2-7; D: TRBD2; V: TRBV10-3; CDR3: CAISEMSGSPEQYF; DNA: TGTGCCATCAGTGAGATGAGCGGGAGCCCCGAGCAGTACTTC
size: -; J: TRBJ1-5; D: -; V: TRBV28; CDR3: CASSFSYSNQPQHF; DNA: TGTGCCAGCAGTTTTTCTTATAGCAATCAGCCCCAGCATTTT
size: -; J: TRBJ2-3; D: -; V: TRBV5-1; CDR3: CASGGGPAADTQYF; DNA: TGCGCCAGCGGGGGGGGCCCGGCTGCGGATACGCAGTATTTT
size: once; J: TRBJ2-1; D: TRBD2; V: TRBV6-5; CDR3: CASSRRRRELRFF; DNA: TGTGCCAGCAGTAGGAGACGGCGGGAGCTACGTTTCTTC
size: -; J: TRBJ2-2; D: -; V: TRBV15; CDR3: CATSSGDRYTGELFF; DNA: TGTGCCACCAGCAGCGGTGACAGATACACCGGGGAGCTGTTTTTT
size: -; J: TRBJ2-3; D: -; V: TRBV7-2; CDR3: CASSLGTSTDTQYF; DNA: TGTGCCAGCAGCCTTGGGACTAGCACAGATACGCAGTATTTT
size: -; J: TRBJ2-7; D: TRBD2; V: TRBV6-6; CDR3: CASSYVASGSYEQYF; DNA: TGTGCCAGCAGTTACGTCGCTAGCGGGAGCTACGAGCAGTACTTC
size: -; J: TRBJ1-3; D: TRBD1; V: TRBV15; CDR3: CATSNPTGALSGNTIYF; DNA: TGTGCCACCAGCAACCCGACAGGGGCTCTCTCTGGAAACACCATATATTTT
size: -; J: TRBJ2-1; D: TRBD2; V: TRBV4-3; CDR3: CASSQERGLAGGGEQFF; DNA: TGCGCCAGCAGCCAAGAACGGGGACTAGCGGGAGGAGGTGAGCAGTTCTTC
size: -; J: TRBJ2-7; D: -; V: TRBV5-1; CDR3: CASSLVGVIINEQYF; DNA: TGCGCCAGCAGCTTGGTGGGAGTAATAATTAACGAGCAGTACTTC
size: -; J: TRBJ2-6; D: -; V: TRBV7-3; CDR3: CASSLTRSGANVLTF; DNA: TGTGCCAGCAGCTTAACCCGCTCTGGGGCCAACGTCCTGACTTTC
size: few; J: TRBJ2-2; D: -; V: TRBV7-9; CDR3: CASSLQGFTGELFF; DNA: TGTGCCAGCAGCTTACAGGGATTCACCGGGGAGCTGTTTTTT
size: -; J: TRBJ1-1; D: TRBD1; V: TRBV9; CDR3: CASSRIGTVNTEAFF; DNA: TGTGCCAGCAGCCGGATCGGGACAGTGAACACTGAAGCTTTCTTT
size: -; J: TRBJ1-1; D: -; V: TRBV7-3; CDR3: CASSLNGSPGTEAFF; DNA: TGTGCCAGCAGCTTAAACGGCTCCCCGGGCACTGAAGCTTTCTTT
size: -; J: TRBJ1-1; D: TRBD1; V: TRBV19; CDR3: CASSLSGGTPEAFF; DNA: TGTGCCAGTAGTTTGTCAGGGGGAACCCCTGAAGCTTTCTTT
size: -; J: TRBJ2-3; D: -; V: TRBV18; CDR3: CASSREVDTQYF; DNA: TGTGCCAGCTCACGAGAGGTGGATACGCAGTATTTT
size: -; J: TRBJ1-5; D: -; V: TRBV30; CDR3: CAWRGQGNQPQHF; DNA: TGTGCCTGGAGGGGGCAGGGCAATCAGCCCCAGCATTTT
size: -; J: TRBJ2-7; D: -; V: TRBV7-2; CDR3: CASSYRGGREAYEQYF; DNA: TGTGCCAGCAGCTATAGAGGCGGGCGGGAAGCCTACGAGCAGTACTTC
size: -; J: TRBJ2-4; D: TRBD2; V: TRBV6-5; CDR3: CASSFREGENIQYF; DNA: TGTGCCAGCAGTTTCCGGGAGGGGGAAAACATTCAGTACTTC
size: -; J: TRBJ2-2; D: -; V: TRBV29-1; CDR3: CSVVEGLGELFF; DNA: TGCAGCGTTGTTGAGGGTCTCGGGGAGCTGTTTTTT
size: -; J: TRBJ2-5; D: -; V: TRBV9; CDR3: CASSVGRGQETQYF; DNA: TGTGCCAGCAGCGTGGGAAGGGGGCAAGAGACCCAGTACTTC
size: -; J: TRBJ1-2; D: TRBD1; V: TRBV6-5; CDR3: CASSYGTGLGYTF; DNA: TGTGCCAGCAGCTATGGGACAGGGCTTGGCTACACCTTC
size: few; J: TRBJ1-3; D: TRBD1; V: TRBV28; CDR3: CASSLYGTGSGNTIYF; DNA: TGTGCCAGCAGTTTATATGGGACAGGCTCTGGAAACACCATATATTTT
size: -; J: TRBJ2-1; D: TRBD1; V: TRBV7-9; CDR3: CASSPERPGQHNEQFF; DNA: TGTGCCAGCAGCCCAGAACGTCCGGGACAGCACAATGAGCAGTTCTTC
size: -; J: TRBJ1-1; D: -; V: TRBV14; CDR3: CASSRPPTLMNTEAFF; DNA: TGTGCCAGCAGCCGCCCCCCGACACTCATGAACACTGAAGCTTTCTTT
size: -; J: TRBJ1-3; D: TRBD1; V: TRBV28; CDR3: CASSFIPTGIKDTIYF; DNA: TGTGCCAGCAGTTTCATTCCGACAGGGATTAAAGACACCATATATTTT
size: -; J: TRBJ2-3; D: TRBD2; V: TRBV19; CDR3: CASRYSGRGTDTQYF; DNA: TGTGCCAGTAGATATAGCGGGAGAGGCACAGATACGCAGTATTTT
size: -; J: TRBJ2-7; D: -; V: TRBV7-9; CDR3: CASSFGSYEQYF; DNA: TGTGCCAGCAGCTTCGGCTCCTACGAGCAGTACTTC
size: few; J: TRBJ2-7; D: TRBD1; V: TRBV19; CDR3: CASSIGTGSVGEQYF; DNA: TGTGCCAGTAGTATAGGGACAGGGAGTGTTGGCGAGCAGTACTTC
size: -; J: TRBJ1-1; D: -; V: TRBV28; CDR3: CASSYPQGITEAFF; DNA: TGTGCCAGCAGTTACCCACAGGGTATCACTGAAGCTTTCTTT
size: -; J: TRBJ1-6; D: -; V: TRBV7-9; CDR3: CASSPDTSNSPLHF; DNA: TGTGCCAGCAGCCCTGACACCTCTAATTCACCCCTCCACTTT
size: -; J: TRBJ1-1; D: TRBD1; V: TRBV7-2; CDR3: CASSSDRKYEAFF; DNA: TGTGCCAGCAGCTCGGACAGGAAATATGAAGCTTTCTTT